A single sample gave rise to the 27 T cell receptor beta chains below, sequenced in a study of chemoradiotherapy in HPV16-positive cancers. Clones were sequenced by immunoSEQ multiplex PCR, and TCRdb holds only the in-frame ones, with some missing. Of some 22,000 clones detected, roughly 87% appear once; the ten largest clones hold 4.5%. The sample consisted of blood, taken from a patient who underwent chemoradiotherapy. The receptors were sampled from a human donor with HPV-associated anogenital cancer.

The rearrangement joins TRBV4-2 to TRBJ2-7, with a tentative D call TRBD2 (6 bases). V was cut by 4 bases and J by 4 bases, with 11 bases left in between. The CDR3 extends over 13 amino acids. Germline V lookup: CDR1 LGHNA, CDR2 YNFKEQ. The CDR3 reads CASSPGREYEQYF. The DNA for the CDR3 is TGTGCCAGCAGCCCTGGCCGGGAGTACGAGCAGTACTTC.

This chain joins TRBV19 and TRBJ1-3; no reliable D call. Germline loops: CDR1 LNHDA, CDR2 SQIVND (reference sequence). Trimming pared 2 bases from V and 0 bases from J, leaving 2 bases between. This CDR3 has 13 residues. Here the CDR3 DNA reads TGTGCCAGTAGTATATCCTCTGGAAACACCATATATTTT. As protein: CASSISSGNTIYF. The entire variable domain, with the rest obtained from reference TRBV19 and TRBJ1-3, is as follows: DGGITQSPKYLFRKEGQNVTLSCEQNLNHDAMYWYRQDPGQGLRLIYYSQIVNDFQKGDIAEGYSVSREKKESFPLTVTSAQKNPTAFYLCASSISSGNTIYFGEGSWLTVV.

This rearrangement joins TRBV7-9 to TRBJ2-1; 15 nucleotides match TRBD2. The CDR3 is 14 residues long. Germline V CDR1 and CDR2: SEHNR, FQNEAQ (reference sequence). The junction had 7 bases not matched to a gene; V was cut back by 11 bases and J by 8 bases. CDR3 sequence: CAGGTSGRLYEQFF. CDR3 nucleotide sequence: TGTGCCGGGGGGACTAGCGGGAGGTTATATGAGCAGTTCTTC. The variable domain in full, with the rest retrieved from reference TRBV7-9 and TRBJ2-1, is DTGVSQNPRHKITKRGQNVTFRCDPISEHNRLYWYRQTLGQGPEFLTYFQNEAQLEKSRLLSDRFSAERPKGSFSTLEIQRTEQGDSAMYLCAGGTSGRLYEQFFGPGTRLTVL.

CDR3 sequence: CSVSSRSYEQYF. CDR3 nucleotides: TGCAGCGTTTCCTCGAGAAGCTACGAGCAGTACTTC. The chain links TRBV29-1 to TRBJ2-7, with D uncertain. The length of the CDR3 is 12 residues. Trimming cost V 5 bases and J 3 bases, with 11 bases left between them. Germline V gives CDR1 SQVTM, CDR2 ANQGSEA.

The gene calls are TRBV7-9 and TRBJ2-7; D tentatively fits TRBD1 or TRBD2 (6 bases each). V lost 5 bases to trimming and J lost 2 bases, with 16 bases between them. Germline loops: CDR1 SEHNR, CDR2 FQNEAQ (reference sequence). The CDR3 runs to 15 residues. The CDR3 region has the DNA TGTGCCAGCAGCCCCAACCCTGGGGGGCCCTACGAGCAGTACTTC. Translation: CASSPNPGGPYEQYF.

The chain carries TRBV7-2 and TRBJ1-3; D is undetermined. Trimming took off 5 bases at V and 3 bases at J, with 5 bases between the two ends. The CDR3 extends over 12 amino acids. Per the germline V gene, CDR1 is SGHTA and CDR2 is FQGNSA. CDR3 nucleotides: TGTGCCAGCAGCACACTTGGAAACACCATATATTTT. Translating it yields CASSTLGNTIYF.

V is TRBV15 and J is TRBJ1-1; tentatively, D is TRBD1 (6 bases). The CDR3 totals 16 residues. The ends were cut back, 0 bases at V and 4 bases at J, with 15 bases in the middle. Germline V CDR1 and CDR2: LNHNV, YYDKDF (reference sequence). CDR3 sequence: CATSREQGSGGTEAFF. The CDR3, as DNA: TGTGCCACCAGCAGAGAACAGGGCAGCGGGGGCACTGAAGCTTTCTTT.

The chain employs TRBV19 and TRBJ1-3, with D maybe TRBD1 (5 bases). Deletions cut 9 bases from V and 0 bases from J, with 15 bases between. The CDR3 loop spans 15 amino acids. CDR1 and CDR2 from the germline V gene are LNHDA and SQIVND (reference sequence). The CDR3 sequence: CASGDGRYSGNTIYF. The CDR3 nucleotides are TGTGCCAGCGGGGACGGACGTTACTCTGGAAACACCATATATTTT.

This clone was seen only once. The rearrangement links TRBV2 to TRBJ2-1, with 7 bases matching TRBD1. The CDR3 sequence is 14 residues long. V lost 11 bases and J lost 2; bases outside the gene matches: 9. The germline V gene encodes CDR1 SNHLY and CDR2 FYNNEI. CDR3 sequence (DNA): TGTGCCTCCGCTCGGGACAGTCCCTACAATGAGCAGTTCTTC. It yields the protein CASARDSPYNEQFF. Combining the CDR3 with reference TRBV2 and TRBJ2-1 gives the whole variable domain EPEVTQTPSHQVTQMGQEVILRCVPISNHLYFYWYRQILGQKVEFLVSFYNNEISEKSEIFDDQFSVERPDGSNFTLKIRSTKLEDSAMYFCASARDSPYNEQFFGPGTRLTVL.

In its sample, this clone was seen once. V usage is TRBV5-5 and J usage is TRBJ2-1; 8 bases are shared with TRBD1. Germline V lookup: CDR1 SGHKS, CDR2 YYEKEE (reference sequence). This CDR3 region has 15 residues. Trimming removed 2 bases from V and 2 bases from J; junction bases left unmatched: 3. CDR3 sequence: CASSFWDRTYNEQFF. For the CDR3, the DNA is TGTGCCAGCAGCTTTTGGGACAGGACCTACAATGAGCAGTTCTTC.

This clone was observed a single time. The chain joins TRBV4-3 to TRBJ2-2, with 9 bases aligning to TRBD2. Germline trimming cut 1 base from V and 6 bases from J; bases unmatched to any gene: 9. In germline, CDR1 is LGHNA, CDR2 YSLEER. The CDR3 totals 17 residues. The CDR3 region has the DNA TGCGCCAGCAGCCAAGTGTGGCTAGCGGGGCTGGCCGGGGAGCTGTTTTTT. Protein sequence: CASSQVWLAGLAGELFF.

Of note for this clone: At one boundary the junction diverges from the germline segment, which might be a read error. The CDR3 is CAGSDRQGRETQYF. The CDR3 nucleotides are TGTGCCGGCAGTGATCGACAGGGGCGGGAGACCCAGTACTTC. The rearrangement uses TRBV6-1 and TRBJ2-5; 8 positions agree with TRBD1. There are 14 residues in the CDR3. The germline V gene has CDR1 MNHNS and CDR2 SASEGT.

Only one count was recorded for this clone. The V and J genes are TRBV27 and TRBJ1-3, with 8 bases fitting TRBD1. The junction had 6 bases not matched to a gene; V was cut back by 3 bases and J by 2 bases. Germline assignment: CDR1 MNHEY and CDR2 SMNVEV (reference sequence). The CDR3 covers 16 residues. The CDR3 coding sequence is TGTGCCAGCAGTTTGCCTGAACAGGGGGCTGGAAACACCATATATTTT. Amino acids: CASSLPEQGAGNTIYF.

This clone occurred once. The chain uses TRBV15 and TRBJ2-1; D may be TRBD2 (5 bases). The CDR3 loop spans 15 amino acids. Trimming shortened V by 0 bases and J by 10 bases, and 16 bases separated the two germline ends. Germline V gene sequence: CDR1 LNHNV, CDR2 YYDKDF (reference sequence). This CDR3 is CATSRDRLTKKEQFF. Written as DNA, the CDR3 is TGTGCCACCAGCAGAGATCGTCTGACTAAGAAAGAGCAGTTCTTC.

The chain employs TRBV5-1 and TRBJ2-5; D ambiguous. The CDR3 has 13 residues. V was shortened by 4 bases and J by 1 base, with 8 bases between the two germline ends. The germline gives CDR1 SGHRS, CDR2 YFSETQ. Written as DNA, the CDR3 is TGCGCCAGCAGCCGAGAGCCCCAAGAGACCCAGTACTTC. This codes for CASSREPQETQYF.

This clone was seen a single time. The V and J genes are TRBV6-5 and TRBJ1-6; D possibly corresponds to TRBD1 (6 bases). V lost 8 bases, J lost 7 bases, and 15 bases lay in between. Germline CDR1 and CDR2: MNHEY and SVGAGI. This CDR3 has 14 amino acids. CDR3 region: CASGRQGGNSPLHF. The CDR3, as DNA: TGTGCCAGCGGACGTCAAGGGGGGAATTCACCCCTCCACTTT.

DNA for the CDR3: TGCGCCAGCAGCTTGGTTCACAGTCCCTCTGGGGCCAACGTCCTGACTTTC. Translation: CASSLVHSPSGANVLTF. The chain carries TRBV5-1 and TRBJ2-6; D gene unclear. CDR1 is SGHRS and CDR2 is YFSETQ in the germline V gene. The CDR3 has 17 amino acids. Trimming shortened V by 0 bases and J by 0 bases, and 10 bases separated the two germline ends.

Here the CDR3 DNA reads TGTGCCAGTACTCCCGTGGGGACAGGGGTACGTTCGGGAGGCTACACCTTC. Protein: CASTPVGTGVRSGGYTF. The chain employs TRBV19 and TRBJ1-2; TRBD1 aligns across 10 bases. This CDR3 spans 17 amino acids. Germline CDR1 LNHDA, CDR2 SQIVND (reference sequence). Unmatched junction bases numbered 19, after V lost 7 bases and J lost 8 bases.

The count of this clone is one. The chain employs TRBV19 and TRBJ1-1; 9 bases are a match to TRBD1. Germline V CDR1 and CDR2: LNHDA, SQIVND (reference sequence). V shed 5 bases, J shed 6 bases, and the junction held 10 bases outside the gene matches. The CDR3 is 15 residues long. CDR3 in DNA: TGTGCCAGTAGTCCCCAGGACAGGGGTTGGCCTGAAGCTTTCTTT. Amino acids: CASSPQDRGWPEAFF.

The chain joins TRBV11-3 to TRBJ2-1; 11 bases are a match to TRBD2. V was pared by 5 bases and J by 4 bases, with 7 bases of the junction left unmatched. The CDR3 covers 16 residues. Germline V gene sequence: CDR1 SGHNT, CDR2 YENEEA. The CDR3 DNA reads TGTGCCAGCAGCCAAAATCTAGCGGGGGGTTACAATGAGCAGTTCTTC. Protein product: CASSQNLAGGYNEQFF.

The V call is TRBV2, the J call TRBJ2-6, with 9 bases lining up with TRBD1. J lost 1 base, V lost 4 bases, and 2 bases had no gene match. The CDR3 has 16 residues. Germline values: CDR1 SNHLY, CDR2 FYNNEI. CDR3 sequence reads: CASSGTGVSGANVLTF. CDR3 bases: TGTGCCAGCAGTGGGACAGGGGTGTCTGGGGCCAACGTCCTGACTTTC.

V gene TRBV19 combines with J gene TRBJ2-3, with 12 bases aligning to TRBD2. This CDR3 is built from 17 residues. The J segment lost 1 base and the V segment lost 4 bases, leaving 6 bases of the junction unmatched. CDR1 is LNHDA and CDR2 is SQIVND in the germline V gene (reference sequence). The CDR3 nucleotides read TGTGCCAGTAGTAGTAGGAGACTAGCGGGAGGCACAGATACGCAGTATTTT. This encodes CASSSRRLAGGTDTQYF.

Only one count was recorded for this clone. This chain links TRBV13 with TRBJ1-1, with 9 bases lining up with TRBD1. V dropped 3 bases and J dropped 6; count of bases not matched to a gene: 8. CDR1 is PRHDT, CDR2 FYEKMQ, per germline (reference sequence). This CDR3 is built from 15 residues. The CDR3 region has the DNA TGTGCCAGCAGCTTTCCCACAGGGGGCTTATCTGAAGCTTTCTTT. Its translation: CASSFPTGGLSEAFF.

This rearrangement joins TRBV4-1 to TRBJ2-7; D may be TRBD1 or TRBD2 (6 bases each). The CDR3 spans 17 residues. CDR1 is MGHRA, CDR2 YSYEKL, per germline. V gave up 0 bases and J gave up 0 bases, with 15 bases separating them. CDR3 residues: CASSQDPLRGLSYEQYF. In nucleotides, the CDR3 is TGCGCCAGCAGCCAAGACCCCCTACGGGGGCTCTCCTACGAGCAGTACTTC.

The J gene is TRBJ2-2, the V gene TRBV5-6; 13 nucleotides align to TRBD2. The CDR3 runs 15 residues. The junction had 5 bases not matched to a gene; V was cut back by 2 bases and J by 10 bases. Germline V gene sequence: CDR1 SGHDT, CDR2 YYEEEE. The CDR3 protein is CASSFGLAGEAELFF. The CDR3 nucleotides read TGTGCCAGCAGCTTCGGACTAGCGGGAGAGGCGGAGCTGTTTTTT.

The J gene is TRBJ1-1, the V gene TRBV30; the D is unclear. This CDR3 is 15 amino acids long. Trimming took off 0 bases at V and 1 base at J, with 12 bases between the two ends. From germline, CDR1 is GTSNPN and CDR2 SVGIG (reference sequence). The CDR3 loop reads CAWSVRTAGNTEAFF. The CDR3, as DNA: TGTGCCTGGAGTGTACGCACAGCGGGGAACACTGAAGCTTTCTTT.

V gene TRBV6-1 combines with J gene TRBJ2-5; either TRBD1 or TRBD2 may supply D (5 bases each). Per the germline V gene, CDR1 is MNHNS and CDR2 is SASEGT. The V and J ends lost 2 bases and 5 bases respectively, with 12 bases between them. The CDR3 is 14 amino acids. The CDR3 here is CASSEFRGRETQYF. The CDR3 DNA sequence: TGTGCCAGCAGTGAATTTCGGGGACGGGAGACCCAGTACTTC.